This entry concerns a single T cell receptor (beta chain). The source of the sample is a study of breast tumors, draining lymph nodes, adjacent tissues. The CDR3 covers 18 residues. Trimming at V came to 0 bases and at J to 1 base, leaving 3 bases not matched to a gene. Germline CDR1 is MNHEY and CDR2 is SVGAGI. MiXCR, run by TCRdb on the multiplex PCR reads, gives a single entry per CDR3 protein. In the table there are roughly 110,000 distinct CDR3 sequences, 30% of which are singletons. Samples came from axillary lymph nodes draining the breast cancer. The chain couples TRBV6-5 to TRBJ2-5; 15 nucleotides align to TRBD2. Specimen: axillary lymph node tissue. This sequence was found in a female donor with breast cancer. Some clones in this sample may be carry-over from other donors' samples. The CDR3 here is CASSYSGLAGGPQETQYF. DNA for the CDR3: TGTGCCAGCAGTTACTCCGGACTAGCGGGGGGGCCCCAAGAGACCCAGTACTTC.